The 22 T cell receptor beta chains below all came from one sample that was sequenced in a study of T cells expressing NK-cell markers. With the 5' RACE reads reprocessed, TCRdb shows one record per CDR3 protein and no DNA. This sample contains about 390,000 distinct CDR3 sequences. Input material: blood T cells: a sorted CD56 or NKG2C T cell subset, CD4+ or CD8+ T cells, or bulk PBMC T cells (not recorded which). These receptors were obtained from a woman in her forties or fifties in good health.

This CDR3 is CASSLNGLANGEQFF. The J gene is TRBJ2-1, the V gene TRBV27; TCRdb returns TRBD2, unconfirmable since there is no DNA. This CDR3 region has 15 residues. Per the germline V gene, CDR1 is MNHEY and CDR2 is SMNVEV (reference sequence).

The V call is TRBV5-5, the J call TRBJ2-2; checking the TCRdb D call of TRBD2 is not possible without DNA. This CDR3 region has 15 residues. Germline CDR1 reads SGHKS; CDR2 reads YYEKEE (reference sequence). This CDR3 reads CASRLLGPATGELFF.

This chain uses TRBV4-1 with TRBJ2-3; the D call from TCRdb, TRBD2, cannot be confirmed without DNA. This CDR3 region has 19 residues. Germline V gene data show CDR1 as MGHRA and CDR2 as YSYEKL. This CDR3 reads CASSQDRLAGGGAQDTQYF.

This rearrangement joins TRBV4-1 to TRBJ2-1; TCRdb picks TRBD1, but there is no DNA to check that call. The CDR3 contains 11 residues. Per germline, CDR1 MGHRA and CDR2 YSYEKL. The CDR3 sequence is CASSGQGKQFF.

The J gene is TRBJ2-5, the V gene TRBV20-1. The CDR3 runs to 12 residues. Germline V gene sequence: CDR1 DFQATT, CDR2 SNEGSKA (reference sequence). CDR3 sequence: CSATDAGETQYF.

The J gene is TRBJ2-6, the V gene TRBV12-3 or TRBV12-4; checking the TCRdb D call of TRBD1 is not possible without DNA. The CDR3 extends over 16 amino acids. The CDR3 loop is CASSPLDGTGANVLTF.

The chain employs TRBV29-1 and TRBJ2-7; TCRdb gives TRBD1 as the D gene, but with no DNA this cannot be confirmed. Germline V lookup: CDR1 SQVTM, CDR2 ANQGSEA. This CDR3 has 15 residues. CDR3: CSVAAPWGGGYEQYF.

This chain connects TRBV20-1 to TRBJ2-7; TCRdb outputs TRBD1, but without DNA this stays unchecked. CDR3 size: 12 residues. The germline gives CDR1 DFQATT, CDR2 SNEGSKA (reference sequence). The CDR3 here is CSARQGFYEQYF.

This chain joins TRBV12-3 or TRBV12-4 and TRBJ2-4; the TCRdb D gene call, TRBD2, has no DNA to confirm it. The CDR3 has 14 amino acids. The CDR3: CASSGLLAKNIQYF.

The chain recombines TRBV20-1 with TRBJ2-7; TCRdb indicates TRBD2, and absent DNA this call remains unverified. Germline V gene sequence: CDR1 DFQATT, CDR2 SNEGSKA (reference sequence). The CDR3 is 14 residues long. The CDR3 loop reads CSATPAGLSLEQYF.

This chain links TRBV5-1 with TRBJ2-2; the TCRdb D gene call, TRBD1, has no DNA to confirm it. The CDR3 runs 19 residues. Germline-derived CDR1 and CDR2 are SGHRS and YFSETQ. This CDR3 reads CASRFTGTLNGVNTGELFF.

V gene TRBV5-1 combines with J gene TRBJ1-5; the D call from TCRdb, TRBD1, cannot be confirmed without DNA. The germline V gene encodes CDR1 SGHRS and CDR2 YFSETQ. CDR3 size: 14 residues. The CDR3 sequence: CASSRDSLNQPQHF.

The V and J genes are TRBV6-5 and TRBJ2-4; the TCRdb D gene call, TRBD1, has no DNA to confirm it. The CDR3 runs 17 residues. CDR1 is MNHEY, CDR2 SVGAGI, per germline. CDR3 loop: CASSYSTPGTGVDIQYF.

V gene TRBV20-1 combines with J gene TRBJ1-1. Germline V lookup: CDR1 DFQATT, CDR2 SNEGSKA (reference sequence). This CDR3 has 13 amino acids. The CDR3: CSARNGWDTEAFF.

The chain joins TRBV9 to TRBJ2-7. Germline values: CDR1 SGDLS, CDR2 YYNGEE. CDR3 length: 13 residues. This CDR3 reads CASSVLGAYEQYF.

The chain combines TRBV29-1 with TRBJ2-1; the TCRdb D gene call, TRBD2, has no DNA to confirm it. The CDR3 runs to 13 residues. Germline-derived CDR1 and CDR2 are SQVTM and ANQGSEA. The CDR3 region is CSVFLAGANEQFF.

This chain uses TRBV6-1 with TRBJ2-3; TCRdb reports TRBD1, a call that lacks DNA to check it against. The CDR3 has 16 residues. CDR1 and CDR2 from the germline V gene are MNHNS and SASEGT. The CDR3 loop is CASSEARGPPGDTQYF.

This chain connects TRBV19 to TRBJ2-1; TCRdb returns TRBD2, unconfirmable since there is no DNA. CDR3 size: 16 residues. Germline CDR1 and CDR2: LNHDA and SQIVND (reference sequence). Here the CDR3 reads CASSTLEGLAGYEQFF. Based on the CDR3 plus reference TRBV19 and TRBJ2-1, the full variable domain is DGGITQSPKYLFRKEGQNVTLSCEQNLNHDAMYWYRQDPGQGLRLIYYSQIVNDFQKGDIAEGYSVSREKKESFPLTVTSAQKNPTAFYLCASSTLEGLAGYEQFFGPGTRLTVL.

The CDR3 is CASSVDAGSYEQYF. The chain couples TRBV9 to TRBJ2-7. CDR3 length equals 14 residues. The germline CDR1 and CDR2 sequences are SGDLS and YYNGEE.

The chain has TRBV7-8 and TRBJ2-5. The CDR3 has 14 amino acids. From germline, CDR1 is SGHVS and CDR2 FQNEAQ. The CDR3 protein is CASSSRRGKETQYF.

This chain joins TRBV24-1 and TRBJ2-7; the D gene TCRdb calls, TRBD2, cannot be checked with no DNA. There are 14 residues in the CDR3. The germline V gene encodes CDR1 KGHDR and CDR2 SFDVKD. CDR3 protein: CATRGSGRNYEQYF.

V gene TRBV5-1 combines with J gene TRBJ2-1; TCRdb's D call, TRBD2, is unchecked because there is no DNA. This CDR3 spans 16 amino acids. Germline V gene data show CDR1 as SGHRS and CDR2 as YFSETQ. The CDR3 protein is CASSLGEAQWANEQFF.